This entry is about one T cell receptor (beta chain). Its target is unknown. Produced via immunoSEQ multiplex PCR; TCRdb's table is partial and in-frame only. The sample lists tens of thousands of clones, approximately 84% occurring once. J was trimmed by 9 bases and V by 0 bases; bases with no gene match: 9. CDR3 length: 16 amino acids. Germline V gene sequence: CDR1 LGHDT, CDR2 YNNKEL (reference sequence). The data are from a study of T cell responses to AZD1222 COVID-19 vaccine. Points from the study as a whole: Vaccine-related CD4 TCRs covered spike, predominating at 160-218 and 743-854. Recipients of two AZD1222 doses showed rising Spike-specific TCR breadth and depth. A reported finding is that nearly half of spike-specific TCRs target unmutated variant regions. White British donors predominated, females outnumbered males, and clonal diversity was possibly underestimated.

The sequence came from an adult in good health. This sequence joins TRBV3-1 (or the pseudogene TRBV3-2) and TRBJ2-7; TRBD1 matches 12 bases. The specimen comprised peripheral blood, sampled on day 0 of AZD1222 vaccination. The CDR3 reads CASSQEGQGAPGVQYF. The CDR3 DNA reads TGTGCCAGCAGCCAAGAGGGACAGGGGGCGCCGGGTGTGCAGTACTTC.